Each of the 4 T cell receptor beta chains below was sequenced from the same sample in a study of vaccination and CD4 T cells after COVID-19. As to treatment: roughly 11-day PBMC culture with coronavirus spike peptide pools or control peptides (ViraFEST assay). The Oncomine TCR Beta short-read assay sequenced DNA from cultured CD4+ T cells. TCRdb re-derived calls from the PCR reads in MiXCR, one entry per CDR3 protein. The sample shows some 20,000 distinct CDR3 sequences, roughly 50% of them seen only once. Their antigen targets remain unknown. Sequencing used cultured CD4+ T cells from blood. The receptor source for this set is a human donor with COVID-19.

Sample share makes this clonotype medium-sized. The DNA of the CDR3 is TGCAGTGCTCAAAGGGACTCATTGAACACTGAAGCTTTCTTT. It encodes CSAQRDSLNTEAFF. The chain uses TRBV20-1 and TRBJ1-1; D perhaps matches TRBD1 (5 bases). This CDR3 spans 14 amino acids. CDR1 is DFQATT, CDR2 SNEGSKA, per germline (reference sequence). Trimming pared 5 bases from V and 0 bases from J, leaving 13 bases between.

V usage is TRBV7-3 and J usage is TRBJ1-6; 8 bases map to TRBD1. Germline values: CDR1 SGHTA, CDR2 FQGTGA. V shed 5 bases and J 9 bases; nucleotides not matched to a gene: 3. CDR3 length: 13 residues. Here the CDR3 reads CASSAGQGSPLHF. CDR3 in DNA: TGTGCCAGCAGCGCCGGACAGGGTTCACCCCTCCACTTT.

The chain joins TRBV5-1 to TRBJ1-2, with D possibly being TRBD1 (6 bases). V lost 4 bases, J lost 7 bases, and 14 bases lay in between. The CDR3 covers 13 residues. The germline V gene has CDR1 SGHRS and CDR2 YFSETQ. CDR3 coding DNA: TGCGCCAGCAGCCTGGACGGGGGCATTGGCTACACCTTC. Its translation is CASSLDGGIGYTF.

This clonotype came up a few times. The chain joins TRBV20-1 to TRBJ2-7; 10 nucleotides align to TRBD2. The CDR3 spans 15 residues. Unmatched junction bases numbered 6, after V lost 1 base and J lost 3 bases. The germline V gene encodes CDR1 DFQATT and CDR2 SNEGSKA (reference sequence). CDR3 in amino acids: CSARATSGVNYEQYF. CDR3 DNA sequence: TGCAGTGCTAGAGCAACTAGCGGGGTCAACTACGAGCAGTACTTC.